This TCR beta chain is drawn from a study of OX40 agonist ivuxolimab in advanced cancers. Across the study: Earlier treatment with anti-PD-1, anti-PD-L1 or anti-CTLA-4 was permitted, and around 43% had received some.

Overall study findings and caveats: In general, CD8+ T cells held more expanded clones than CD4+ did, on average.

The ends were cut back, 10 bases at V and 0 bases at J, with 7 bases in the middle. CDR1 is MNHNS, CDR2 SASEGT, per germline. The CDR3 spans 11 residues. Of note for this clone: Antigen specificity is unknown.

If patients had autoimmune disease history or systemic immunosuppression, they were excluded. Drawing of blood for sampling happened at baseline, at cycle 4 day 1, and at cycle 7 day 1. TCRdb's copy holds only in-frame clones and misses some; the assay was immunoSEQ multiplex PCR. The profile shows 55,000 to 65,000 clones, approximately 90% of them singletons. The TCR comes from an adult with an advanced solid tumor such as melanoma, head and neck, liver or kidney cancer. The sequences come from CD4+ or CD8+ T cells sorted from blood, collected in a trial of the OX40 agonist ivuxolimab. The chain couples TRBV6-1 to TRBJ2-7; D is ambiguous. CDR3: CATGRSYEQYF. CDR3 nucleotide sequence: TGTGCCACCGGGCGCTCCTACGAGCAGTACTTC.